This T cell receptor beta chain was observed in a study of CD8 T cells in Susac syndrome. Blood CD8+ and CD4+ T cells underwent high-throughput TCR beta sequencing. This clonotype showed up just once. The antigen is undetermined. Study outcomes and limitations: TCR sequencing and HLA analysis covered a relatively small number of individuals.

Trimming removed 2 bases from V and 5 bases from J, with 9 bases in between. Germline CDR1 is ENHRY and CDR2 is SYGVKD. CDR3 size: 13 residues. The RNA, about 0.45 to 1 ug, was put through reverse transcription using random hexamers. TCRdb redid the calling of the immunoSEQ multiplex PCR reads with MiXCR, one entry per CDR3 protein. The table has about 200,000 distinct CDR3 sequences, 80% to 95% seen once; the top ten hold around 0.1%. The TCR sequence derives from a human donor in good health. This chain connects TRBV10-3 to TRBJ1-1; TRBD1 is a possible D gene (6 bases). The specimen sequenced was CD4+ T cells from PBMCs. CDR3 sequence (DNA): TGTGCCATCAGTGAGACAGGGTCTACTGAAGCTTTCTTT. Its translation is CAISETGSTEAFF.